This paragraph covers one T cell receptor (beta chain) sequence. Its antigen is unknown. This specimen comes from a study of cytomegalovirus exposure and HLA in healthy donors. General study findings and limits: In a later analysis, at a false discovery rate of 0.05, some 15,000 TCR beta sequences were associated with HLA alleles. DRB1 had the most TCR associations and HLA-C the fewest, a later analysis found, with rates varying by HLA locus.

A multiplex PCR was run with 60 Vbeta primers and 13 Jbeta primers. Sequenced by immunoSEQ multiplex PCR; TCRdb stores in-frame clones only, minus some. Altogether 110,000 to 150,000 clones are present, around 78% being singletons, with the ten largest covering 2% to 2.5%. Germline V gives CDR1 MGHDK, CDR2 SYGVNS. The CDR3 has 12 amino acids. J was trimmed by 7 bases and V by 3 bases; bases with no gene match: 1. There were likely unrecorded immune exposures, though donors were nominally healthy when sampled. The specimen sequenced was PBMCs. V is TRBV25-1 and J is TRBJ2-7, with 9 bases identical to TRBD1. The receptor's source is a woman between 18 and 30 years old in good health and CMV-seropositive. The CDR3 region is CASSDGTGEQYF. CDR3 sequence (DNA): TGTGCCAGCAGTGATGGGACAGGGGAGCAGTACTTC.